The 30 T cell receptor beta chains reported below all come from one sample, sequenced in a study of blood T cell repertoires in COVID-19. Clones were sequenced by immunoSEQ multiplex PCR, and TCRdb holds only the in-frame ones, with some missing. Of about 320,000 clones in the sample, around nine tenths were seen once. The source material was PBMCs or T cells enriched from blood (not recorded which). The source of these receptors is a man aged 30 to 39 who had recovered from COVID-19.

This clone occurred a few times. The CDR3 DNA sequence: TGTGCCAGCAGCCATCAGGGGAACACTGAAGCTTTCTTT. It is translated as CASSHQGNTEAFF. This chain uses TRBV14 with TRBJ1-1, with D tentatively TRBD1 (5 bases). From germline, CDR1 is SGHDN and CDR2 FVKESK. CDR3 length: 13 residues. Trimming took 3 bases from V and 1 from J, leaving 6 bases between them.

This clone was picked up one time. The chain couples TRBV28 to TRBJ1-2; D unresolved. There are 13 residues in the CDR3. Germline values: CDR1 MDHEN, CDR2 SYDVKM. V lost 0 bases, J lost 2 bases, and 4 bases lay in between. This chain's CDR3 is CASSLWQNYGYTF. CDR3 nucleotides: TGTGCCAGCAGTTTATGGCAGAACTATGGCTACACCTTC.

This chain joins TRBV6-5 and TRBJ1-5, with D possibly matching TRBD1 (5 bases). The V gene lost 8 bases and the J gene lost 4 bases, with 15 bases spanning the gap. This CDR3 region has 14 residues. Germline V CDR1 and CDR2: MNHEY, SVGAGI. This CDR3 reads CASVRDRLNQPQHF. Here the CDR3 DNA reads TGTGCCAGCGTACGTGACAGACTTAATCAGCCCCAGCATTTT.

The chain joins TRBV27 to TRBJ2-7; 10 bases are a match to TRBD1. Unmatched junction bases numbered 6, after V lost 5 bases and J lost 5 bases. CDR3 length: 14 amino acids. Per the germline V gene, CDR1 is MNHEY and CDR2 is SMNVEV (reference sequence). In DNA, the CDR3 is TGTGCCAGCAGTAGACAGGGGGCGAACAACGAGCAGTACTTC. This gives the protein CASSRQGANNEQYF.

This chain joins TRBV28 and TRBJ1-3; TRBD1 might be the D (6 bases). With 5 bases removed from V and 1 base from J, the gap between germline ends came to 12 bases. Germline-derived CDR1 and CDR2 are MDHEN and SYDVKM. CDR3 size: 15 residues. CDR3 sequence reads: CASSQDSFSGNTIYF. The DNA of the CDR3 is TGTGCCAGCAGTCAGGACAGTTTTTCTGGAAACACCATATATTTT.

The chain has TRBV18 and TRBJ2-1; D possibly corresponds to TRBD2 (5 bases). Trimming cost V 1 base and J 3 bases, with 10 bases left between them. There are 15 residues in the CDR3. CDR1 is KGHSH, CDR2 LQKENI, per germline. Here the CDR3 reads CASSPLGEGYNEQFF. Here the CDR3 DNA reads TGTGCCAGCTCACCACTCGGTGAGGGCTACAATGAGCAGTTCTTC.

The chain combines TRBV11-2 with TRBJ2-2; weak D call: TRBD2 (6 bases). Trimming removed 4 bases from V and 4 bases from J, with 16 bases in between. CDR1 and CDR2 (germline): SGHAT, FQNNGV. The CDR3 extends over 16 amino acids. CDR3 nucleotides: TGTGCCAGCAGCTCTGGGGGGACCATCGGCACCGGGGAGCTGTTTTTT. Translating gives CASSSGGTIGTGELFF.

This chain connects TRBV15 to TRBJ2-1, with 10 bases identical to TRBD1. The germline V gene has CDR1 LNHNV and CDR2 YYDKDF (reference sequence). This CDR3 has 16 amino acids. The trim removed 3 bases at V and 4 bases at J, leaving 6 bases unmatched. CDR3 amino acids: CATSSRRTGGYNEQFF. The CDR3 DNA is TGTGCCACCAGCAGCCGGCGGACAGGGGGATACAATGAGCAGTTCTTC. The full variable domain, its missing parts supplied by reference TRBV15 and TRBJ2-1, is DAMVIQNPRYQVTQFGKPVTLSCSQTLNHNVMYWYQQKSSQAPKLLFHYYDKDFNNEADTPDNFQSRRPNTSFCFLDIRSPGLGDTAMYLCATSSRRTGGYNEQFFGPGTRLTVL.

This rearrangement joins TRBV24-1 to TRBJ2-4, with D maybe TRBD2 (6 bases). Trimming left V 3 bases short and J 0 bases short, with 11 bases between. Germline V gene data show CDR1 as KGHDR and CDR2 as SFDVKD. The length of the CDR3 is 16 residues. The CDR3: CATSDPGGTAKNIQYF. CDR3 sequence (DNA): TGTGCCACCAGTGATCCCGGCGGGACAGCCAAAAACATTCAGTACTTC.

The chain recombines TRBV30 with TRBJ2-2; 8 bases match TRBD2. The CDR3 covers 14 residues. V was clipped by 0 bases and J by 5 bases; unmatched bases: 2. Germline V gives CDR1 GTSNPN, CDR2 SVGIG (reference sequence). CDR3 region: CAWSVAGGTGELFF. CDR3 in DNA: TGTGCCTGGAGTGTGGCGGGGGGAACCGGGGAGCTGTTTTTT.

This chain joins TRBV28 and TRBJ1-2; no reliable D call. This CDR3 comprises 12 residues. Looked up from germline, CDR1 is MDHEN and CDR2 is SYDVKM. V lost 5 bases and J 2 bases, leaving 6 bases between the germline ends. CDR3 protein: CASSPSNYGYTF. The CDR3 region has the DNA TGTGCCAGCAGTCCGAGCAACTATGGCTACACCTTC.

Only one count was recorded for this clone. The chain combines TRBV7-8 with TRBJ1-2; 7 nucleotides match TRBD1. Germline V gene lookup returns CDR1 SGHVS and CDR2 FQNEAQ. Losses at the gene ends were 5 bases for V and 4 bases for J; bases not matched to a gene: 4. The CDR3 runs to 13 residues. The CDR3 sequence: CASSGTGAYGYTF. The CDR3 DNA sequence: TGTGCCAGCAGCGGAACAGGGGCCTATGGCTACACCTTC.

The genes are TRBV18 and TRBJ2-2, with 8 bases fitting TRBD1. Germline-derived CDR1 and CDR2 are KGHSH and LQKENI. Trimming removed 5 bases from V and 1 base from J; junction bases left unmatched: 3. The CDR3 sequence is 15 residues long. The CDR3: CASSTGTGNTGELFF. The DNA of the CDR3 is TGTGCCAGCTCAACCGGGACAGGGAACACCGGGGAGCTGTTTTTT.

This rearrangement joins TRBV7-8 to TRBJ1-1; no firm D call. CDR1 is SGHVS, CDR2 FQNEAQ, per germline. The germline V and J ends were trimmed by 2 bases and 6 bases, with 10 bases remaining between them. This CDR3 spans 13 amino acids. The CDR3 loop reads CASSLSPRAEAFF. CDR3 DNA sequence: TGTGCCAGCAGCTTATCACCTCGAGCTGAAGCTTTCTTT. The whole variable domain, remainder taken from reference TRBV7-8 and TRBJ1-1, is GAGVSQSPRYKVAKRGQDVALRCDPISGHVSLFWYQQALGQGPEFLTYFQNEAQLDKSGLPSDRFFAERPEGSVSTLKIQRTQQEDSAVYLCASSLSPRAEAFFGQGTRLTVV.

V is TRBV19 and J is TRBJ2-7, with TRBD1 as a possible D gene (5 bases). CDR3 length: 13 residues. The germline V gene encodes CDR1 LNHDA and CDR2 SQIVND (reference sequence). V dropped 3 bases and J dropped 5 bases, with 11 bases sitting between them. The CDR3 loop is CASSIGQGDEQYF. CDR3 in DNA: TGTGCCAGTAGTATCGGGCAGGGCGACGAGCAGTACTTC.

This chain joins TRBV24-1 and TRBJ2-1; 10 nucleotides agree with TRBD1. The germline gives CDR1 KGHDR, CDR2 SFDVKD. This CDR3 contains 18 residues. The V and J ends lost 4 bases and 4 bases, in that order; junction bases with no gene match: 12. The CDR3 reads CATSDPLTGGSGYNEQFF. CDR3 DNA: TGTGCCACCAGTGACCCACTGACAGGGGGCTCGGGTTACAATGAGCAGTTCTTC.

The CDR3 region is CASSGRLGAARNTEAFF. The CDR3 DNA is TGTGCCAGCAGTGGTCGGTTGGGGGCCGCGCGAAACACTGAAGCTTTCTTT. This chain links TRBV2 with TRBJ1-1, with D possibly matching TRBD1 (6 bases). Germline V CDR1 and CDR2: SNHLY, FYNNEI. The CDR3 length is 17 residues. V was cut by 4 bases and J by 2 bases, with 20 bases left in between.

The chain uses TRBV5-1 and TRBJ2-5, with D maybe TRBD1 (6 bases). The CDR3 is made up of 14 amino acids. The V and J ends lost 4 bases and 6 bases respectively, with 16 bases between them. CDR1 and CDR2 (germline): SGHRS, YFSETQ. The CDR3 nucleotides are TGCGCCAGCAGCGAACCGGGACACCATAAGACCCAGTACTTC. Translation gives CASSEPGHHKTQYF.

V is TRBV12-3 or TRBV12-4 and J is TRBJ2-3, with a possible D match to TRBD2 (6 bases). The V end lost 7 bases, the J end lost 6 bases, and 14 bases lay between the germline ends. The CDR3 is 13 residues long. CDR3 protein: CASTPRSGDTQYF. The CDR3 nucleotides are TGTGCCAGCACCCCTAGGAGCGGGGATACGCAGTATTTT.

The gene calls are TRBV30 and TRBJ1-6, with D maybe TRBD1 (5 bases). Germline V gives CDR1 GTSNPN, CDR2 SVGIG (reference sequence). The CDR3 covers 14 residues. Trimming took off 0 bases at V and 6 bases at J, with 9 bases between the two ends. CDR3 nucleotide sequence: TGTGCCTGGAGTGTATACGGGGGTAATTCACCCCTCCACTTT. It encodes CAWSVYGGNSPLHF.

The V gene is TRBV28, the J gene TRBJ2-7, with 8 bases identical to TRBD1. The CDR3 loop spans 16 amino acids. The germline V gene has CDR1 MDHEN and CDR2 SYDVKM. J was trimmed by 3 bases and V by 3 bases; bases with no gene match: 10. CDR3 protein: CASSLPSGQGYYEQYF. In DNA form, the CDR3 reads TGTGCCAGCAGTTTGCCTTCCGGACAGGGCTACTACGAGCAGTACTTC.

The chain has TRBV7-8 and TRBJ1-5, with D possibly TRBD1 on 5 matching bases. Trimming pared 5 bases from V and 6 bases from J, leaving 17 bases between. In germline, CDR1 is SGHVS, CDR2 FQNEAQ. CDR3 size: 15 residues. DNA for the CDR3: TGTGCCAGCAGCCCCGACGGGACGGGGGGTCAGCCCCAGCATTTT. This translates into CASSPDGTGGQPQHF.

In this sample, this clone turned up once. This chain joins TRBV9 and TRBJ1-2, with D possibly TRBD1 on 6 matching bases. Germline V gene sequence: CDR1 SGDLS, CDR2 YYNGEE. The V end lost 0 bases, the J end lost 2 bases, and 8 bases lay between the germline ends. The CDR3 runs 14 residues. CDR3 amino acids: CASSVGQVNYGYTF. The CDR3 DNA reads as TGTGCCAGCAGCGTAGGACAGGTCAACTATGGCTACACCTTC.

The chain joins TRBV6-4 to TRBJ1-2; possible D gene TRBD1, 5 bases. Trimming took 3 bases from V and 4 from J, leaving 15 bases between them. The CDR3 covers 15 residues. Germline V gives CDR1 MRHNA, CDR2 SNTAGT. CDR3 protein: CASSERDFVCYGYTF. The CDR3 bases are TGTGCCAGCAGTGAGAGGGACTTCGTGTGCTATGGCTACACCTTC.

This clone turned up a few times. V and J are TRBV19 and TRBJ1-2; possible D gene TRBD1, 5 bases. The CDR3 sequence is 14 residues long. Trimming removed 3 bases at V and 0 bases at J, with 8 bases between. The germline CDR1 and CDR2 sequences are LNHDA and SQIVND (reference sequence). CDR3 in amino acids: CASSIRVPNYGYTF. The CDR3 DNA reads TGTGCCAGTAGTATCAGGGTTCCTAACTATGGCTACACCTTC. Supplemented by reference TRBV19 and TRBJ1-2, the full variable domain reads DGGITQSPKYLFRKEGQNVTLSCEQNLNHDAMYWYRQDPGQGLRLIYYSQIVNDFQKGDIAEGYSVSREKKESFPLTVTSAQKNPTAFYLCASSIRVPNYGYTFGSGTRLTVV.

This clone appeared once. The V and J genes are TRBV18 and TRBJ1-6, with 7 bases fitting TRBD1. V trimming: 2 bases; J trimming: 9 bases; junction bases outside the gene matches: 4. CDR1 is KGHSH and CDR2 is LQKENI in the germline V gene. The CDR3 length is 14 residues. The CDR3 is CASSPAQGSSPLHF. Here the CDR3 DNA reads TGTGCCAGCTCACCAGCACAGGGGAGTTCACCCCTCCACTTT.

V is TRBV28 and J is TRBJ1-3; D perhaps matches TRBD1 (6 bases). This CDR3 is 17 amino acids long. With 1 base removed from V and 0 bases from J, the gap between germline ends came to 13 bases. CDR1 and CDR2 from the germline V gene are MDHEN and SYDVKM. The CDR3 protein is CASSLLGDNYSGNTIYF. CDR3 bases: TGTGCCAGCAGTTTATTAGGGGACAACTACTCTGGAAACACCATATATTTT.

The chain recombines TRBV27 with TRBJ1-6, with D uncertain. Per the germline V gene, CDR1 is MNHEY and CDR2 is SMNVEV (reference sequence). Trimming shortened V by 5 bases and J by 6 bases, and 23 bases separated the two germline ends. The CDR3 runs 18 residues. CDR3 protein: CASSLREGRLFSNSPLHF. CDR3 DNA sequence: TGTGCCAGCAGTCTCCGGGAGGGAAGGCTGTTTTCTAATTCACCCCTCCACTTT.

This clone was counted a few times. The V call is TRBV5-8, the J call TRBJ2-7; TRBD1 might be the D (6 bases). CDR1 and CDR2 (germline): SGHTS, YDEGEE. CDR3 length: 12 amino acids. With 3 bases removed from V and 3 bases from J, the gap between germline ends came to 7 bases. CDR3 in amino acids: CASSYRDYEQYF. The CDR3 nucleotides read TGTGCCAGCAGCTACAGGGACTACGAGCAGTACTTC.

This chain joins TRBV10-3 and TRBJ1-4; TRBD1 is a possible D gene (6 bases). This CDR3 has 16 residues. Trimming took 10 bases from V and 3 from J, leaving 21 bases between them. In germline, CDR1 is ENHRY, CDR2 SYGVKD. CDR3 region: CATSAGGGAANEKLFF. CDR3 in DNA: TGTGCCACCTCGGCGGGAGGGGGTGCGGCTAATGAAAAACTGTTTTTT.